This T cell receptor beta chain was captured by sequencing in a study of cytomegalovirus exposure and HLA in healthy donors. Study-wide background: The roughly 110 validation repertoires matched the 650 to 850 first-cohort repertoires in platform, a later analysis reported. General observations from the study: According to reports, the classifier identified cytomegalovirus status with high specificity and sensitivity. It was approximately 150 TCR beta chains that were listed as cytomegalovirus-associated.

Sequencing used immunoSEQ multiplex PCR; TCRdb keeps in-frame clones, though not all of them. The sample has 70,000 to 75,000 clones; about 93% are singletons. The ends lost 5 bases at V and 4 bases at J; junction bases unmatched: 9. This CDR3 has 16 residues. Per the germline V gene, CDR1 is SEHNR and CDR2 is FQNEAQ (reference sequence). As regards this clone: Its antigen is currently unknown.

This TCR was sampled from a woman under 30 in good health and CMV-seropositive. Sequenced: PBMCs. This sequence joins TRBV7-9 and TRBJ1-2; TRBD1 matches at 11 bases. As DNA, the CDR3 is TGTGCCAGCAGCCCATCGGACAGGGGGCGAAGCTATGGCTACACCTTC. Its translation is CASSPSDRGRSYGYTF.